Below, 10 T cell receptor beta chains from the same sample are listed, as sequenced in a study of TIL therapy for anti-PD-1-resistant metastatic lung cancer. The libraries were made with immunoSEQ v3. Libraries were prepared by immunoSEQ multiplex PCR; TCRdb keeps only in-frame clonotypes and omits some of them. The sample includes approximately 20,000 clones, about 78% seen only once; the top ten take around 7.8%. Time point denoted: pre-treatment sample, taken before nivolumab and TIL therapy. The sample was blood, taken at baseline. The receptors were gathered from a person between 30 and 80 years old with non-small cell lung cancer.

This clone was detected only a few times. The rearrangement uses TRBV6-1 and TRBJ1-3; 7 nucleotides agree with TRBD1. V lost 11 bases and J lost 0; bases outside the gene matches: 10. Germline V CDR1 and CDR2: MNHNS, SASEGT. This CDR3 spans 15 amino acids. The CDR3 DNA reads TGTGCCGTCTATAGGGACAGAGGCTCTGGAAACACCATATATTTT. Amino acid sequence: CAVYRDRGSGNTIYF.

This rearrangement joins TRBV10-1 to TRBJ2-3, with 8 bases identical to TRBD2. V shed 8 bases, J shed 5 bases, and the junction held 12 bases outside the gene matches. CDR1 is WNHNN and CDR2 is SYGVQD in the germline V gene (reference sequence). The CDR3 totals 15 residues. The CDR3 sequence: CASSRGSGDGDTQYF. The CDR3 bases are TGCGCCAGCTCCCGTGGTAGCGGGGATGGAGATACGCAGTATTTT.

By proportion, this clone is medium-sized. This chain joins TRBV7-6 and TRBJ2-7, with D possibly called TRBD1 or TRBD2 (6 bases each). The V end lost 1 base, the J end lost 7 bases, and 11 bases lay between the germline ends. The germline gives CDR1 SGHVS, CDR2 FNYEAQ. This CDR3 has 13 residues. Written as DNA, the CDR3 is TGTGCCAGCAGCTTAGGGGGGGCTGGAGAGCAGTACTTC. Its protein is CASSLGGAGEQYF.

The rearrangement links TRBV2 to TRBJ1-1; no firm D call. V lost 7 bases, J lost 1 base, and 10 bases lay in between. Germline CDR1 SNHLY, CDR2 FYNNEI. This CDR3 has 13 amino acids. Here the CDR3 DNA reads TGTGCCAGCAAGGAAAATACGAACACTGAAGCTTTCTTT. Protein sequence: CASKENTNTEAFF.

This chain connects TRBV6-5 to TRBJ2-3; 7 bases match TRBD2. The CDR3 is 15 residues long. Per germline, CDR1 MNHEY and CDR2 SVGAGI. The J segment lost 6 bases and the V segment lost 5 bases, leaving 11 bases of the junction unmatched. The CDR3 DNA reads TGTGCCAGCAGTCCCCCGGGTGGGAGGGCCGATACGCAGTATTTT. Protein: CASSPPGGRADTQYF.

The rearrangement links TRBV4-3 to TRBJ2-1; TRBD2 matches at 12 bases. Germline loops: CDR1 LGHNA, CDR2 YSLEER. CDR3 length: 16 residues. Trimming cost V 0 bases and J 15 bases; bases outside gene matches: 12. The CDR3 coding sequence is TGCGCCAGCAGCCAAGAGAGCGAACTAGCGGGAGGAAGGACGTTCTTC. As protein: CASSQESELAGGRTFF.

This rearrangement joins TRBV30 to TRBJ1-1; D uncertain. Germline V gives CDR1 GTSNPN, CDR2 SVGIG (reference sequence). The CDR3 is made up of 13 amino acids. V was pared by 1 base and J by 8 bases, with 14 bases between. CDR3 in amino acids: CAWSATARAEAFF. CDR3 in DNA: TGTGCCTGGAGTGCGACGGCCCGCGCCGAAGCTTTCTTT.

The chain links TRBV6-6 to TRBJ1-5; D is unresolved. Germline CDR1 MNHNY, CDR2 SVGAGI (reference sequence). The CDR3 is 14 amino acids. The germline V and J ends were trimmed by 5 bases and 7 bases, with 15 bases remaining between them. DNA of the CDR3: TGTGCCAGCAGTCCCACCTCAGCGTACCAGCCCCAGCATTTT. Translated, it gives CASSPTSAYQPQHF.

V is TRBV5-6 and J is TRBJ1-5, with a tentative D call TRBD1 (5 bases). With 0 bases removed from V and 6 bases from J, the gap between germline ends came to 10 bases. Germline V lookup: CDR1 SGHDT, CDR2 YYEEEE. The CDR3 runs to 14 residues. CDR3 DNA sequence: TGTGCCAGCAGCTTGGGAGCAGGGACTCAGCCCCAGCATTTT. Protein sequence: CASSLGAGTQPQHF.

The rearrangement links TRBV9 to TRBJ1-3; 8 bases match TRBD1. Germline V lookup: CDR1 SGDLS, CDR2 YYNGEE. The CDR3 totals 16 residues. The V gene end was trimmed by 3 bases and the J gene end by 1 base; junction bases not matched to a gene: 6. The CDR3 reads CASSDTGGISGNTIYF. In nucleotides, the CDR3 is TGTGCCAGCAGCGATACAGGGGGTATTTCTGGAAACACCATATATTTT.